These 26 T cell receptor beta chains were sequenced from one sample in a study of a mutant IDH1 vaccine in newly diagnosed glioma. Time point: week 47, end of study. One vaccine dose held 300 ug of mutant IDH1 20-mer peptide and came with topical imiquimod. For these TCRs, the target antigens are not known. Here immunoSEQ multiplex PCR was the method, and the copy in TCRdb shows in-frame clones only, minus some. The data contain tens of thousands of clones, approximately 84% of them seen just once; the ten biggest clones take up 4.3%. The specimen comprised PBMCs, sampled from a glioma patient whose treatment included an IDH1 peptide vaccine. The receptors come from a woman younger than 45 with glioma. Some clones in this sample may be carry-over from other donors' samples.

The chain is built from TRBV19 and TRBJ1-1; TRBD1 agrees at 8 bases. CDR1 and CDR2 (germline): LNHDA, SQIVND (reference sequence). There are 14 residues in the CDR3. The junction had 6 bases not matched to a gene; V was cut back by 3 bases and J by 6 bases. The DNA of the CDR3 is TGTGCCAGTAGTATGAGGCAGGGGGCTCCTGAAGCTTTCTTT. Its protein is CASSMRQGAPEAFF.

J is TRBJ2-7 and V is TRBV5-1; the D is unclear. V lost 5 bases and J 2 bases, leaving 8 bases between the germline ends. Germline V gene data show CDR1 as SGHRS and CDR2 as YFSETQ. The CDR3 extends over 12 amino acids. CDR3 bases: TGCGCCAGCAGTCCCGAAACCTACGAGCAGTACTTC. This encodes CASSPETYEQYF.

This clone was seen just once. This chain uses TRBV10-3 with TRBJ2-7; TRBD1 matches 11 bases. V dropped 3 bases and J dropped 4; count of bases not matched to a gene: 20. The V gene's germline CDR1 is ENHRY and CDR2 SYGVKD. There are 20 residues in the CDR3. The CDR3 protein is CAISDPGRAGGGTGGYEQYF. DNA of the CDR3: TGTGCCATCAGTGACCCAGGTAGAGCCGGCGGGGGGACAGGGGGGTACGAGCAGTACTTC.

The genes are TRBV7-9 and TRBJ2-5, with D perhaps assigned TRBD1 or TRBD2 (5 bases each). This CDR3 is 15 amino acids long. Trimming took 5 bases from V and 2 from J, leaving 15 bases between them. In germline, CDR1 is SEHNR, CDR2 FQNEAQ (reference sequence). CDR3 nucleotides: TGTGCCAGCAGCGGAGGCAGAGGGGTTCAAGAGACCCAGTACTTC. Translated: CASSGGRGVQETQYF.

CDR3 amino acids: CASSYRSNWAEAFF. DNA of the CDR3: TGTGCCAGCAGTTATCGATCTAATTGGGCCGAAGCTTTCTTT. This chain connects TRBV28 to TRBJ1-1, with unresolved D. From germline, CDR1 is MDHEN and CDR2 SYDVKM. Trimming cost V 4 bases and J 8 bases, with 17 bases left between them. This CDR3 has 14 amino acids.

V is TRBV6-5 and J is TRBJ2-1; the D gene could be TRBD1 or TRBD2 (5 bases each). Germline V gives CDR1 MNHEY, CDR2 SVGAGI. V shed 2 bases and J shed 4 bases, with 15 bases lying between them. This CDR3 spans 16 amino acids. The CDR3 spells CASSYVGDPTYNEQFF. Written as DNA, the CDR3 is TGTGCCAGCAGTTACGTCGGGGACCCCACATACAATGAGCAGTTCTTC.

The genes are TRBV5-4 and TRBJ2-1; D uncertain. The CDR3 extends over 14 amino acids. Germline V gene lookup returns CDR1 SGHNT and CDR2 YYREEE (reference sequence). The germline V and J ends were trimmed by 0 bases and 1 base, with 5 bases remaining between them. This CDR3 reads CASSLGWSYNEQFF. The DNA for the CDR3 is TGTGCCAGCAGCTTGGGTTGGTCCTACAATGAGCAGTTCTTC.

The rearrangement links TRBV27 to TRBJ2-1; 10 bases fit TRBD1. The CDR3 consists of 16 residues. Germline lookup yields CDR1 MNHEY and CDR2 SMNVEV (reference sequence). V lost 5 bases to trimming and J lost 3 bases; unmatched junction nucleotides: 7. DNA of the CDR3: TGTGCCAGCAGTCCCTGGGGACAGGGGAACTACAATGAGCAGTTCTTC. Protein: CASSPWGQGNYNEQFF.

This chain uses TRBV2 with TRBJ1-5, with D possibly matching TRBD1 (5 bases). The CDR3 length is 12 residues. Trimming pared 7 bases from V and 6 bases from J, leaving 10 bases between. Per germline, CDR1 SNHLY and CDR2 FYNNEI. The CDR3 is CASKPQGQPQHF. CDR3 bases: TGTGCCAGCAAGCCCCAGGGTCAGCCCCAGCATTTT.

This clone was detected once. The V call is TRBV6-5, the J call TRBJ2-5; 7 positions agree with TRBD1. Looked up from germline, CDR1 is MNHEY and CDR2 is SVGAGI. Germline trimming cut 6 bases from V and 5 bases from J; bases unmatched to any gene: 6. The CDR3 has 13 amino acids. The CDR3 nucleotides read TGTGCCAGCAGCCCTACAGGGGACGAGACCCAGTACTTC. It encodes CASSPTGDETQYF.

The genes are TRBV4-2 and TRBJ1-2, with D possibly being TRBD1 (5 bases). V was pared by 4 bases and J by 3 bases, with 15 bases between. Looked up from germline, CDR1 is LGHNA and CDR2 is YNFKEQ. The CDR3 has 15 amino acids. The CDR3 is CASSPVRELYYGYTF. CDR3 coding DNA: TGTGCCAGCAGCCCGGTCAGGGAACTCTACTATGGCTACACCTTC.

The chain couples TRBV27 to TRBJ1-1; D not certain. The CDR3 runs 13 residues. Germline V lookup: CDR1 MNHEY, CDR2 SMNVEV (reference sequence). The V and J ends lost 1 base and 1 base respectively, with 4 bases between them. CDR3 bases: TGTGCCAGCAGTTTATTCAGGAACACTGAAGCTTTCTTT. It specifies CASSLFRNTEAFF.

This rearrangement joins TRBV19 to TRBJ1-1; D may be TRBD1 (5 bases). Germline CDR1 is LNHDA and CDR2 is SQIVND (reference sequence). This CDR3 has 17 amino acids. Trimming took 3 bases from V and 1 from J, leaving 18 bases between them. The CDR3 DNA reads as TGTGCCAGTAGTATTCCGACAGTTGAGTGGGAGAACACTGAAGCTTTCTTT. This translates into CASSIPTVEWENTEAFF.

A few counts support this clone. This chain joins TRBV19 and TRBJ1-1; tentative D call: TRBD1 (6 bases). From germline, CDR1 is LNHDA and CDR2 SQIVND (reference sequence). The CDR3 runs 15 residues. Trimming took off 6 bases at V and 4 bases at J, with 18 bases between the two ends. The CDR3 is CASSAHRDSSTEAFF. The CDR3 bases are TGTGCCAGTAGCGCCCACAGGGATAGTAGCACTGAAGCTTTCTTT.

The chain couples TRBV10-3 to TRBJ2-3; 7 positions agree with TRBD1. CDR1 ENHRY and CDR2 SYGVKD come from the germline V gene. J was trimmed by 6 bases and V by 7 bases; bases with no gene match: 10. The CDR3 has 14 amino acids. For the CDR3, the DNA is TGTGCCATCACTACGACAGGGAGTGTGGATACGCAGTATTTT. As protein: CAITTTGSVDTQYF.

The V and J genes are TRBV9 and TRBJ2-1, with TRBD2 matching over 13 bases. Germline CDR1 is SGDLS and CDR2 is YYNGEE. This CDR3 contains 15 residues. V gave up 3 bases and J gave up 9 bases; unmatched junction bases: 6. The CDR3 reads CASSATSGRAGEQFF. CDR3 coding DNA: TGTGCCAGCAGCGCTACTAGCGGGAGGGCCGGTGAGCAGTTCTTC.

This sequence joins TRBV10-2 and TRBJ2-2; no clear D. The V end was cut by 3 bases, the J end by 3 bases, with 8 bases between. The CDR3 contains 14 residues. CDR1 is WSHSY and CDR2 is SAAADI in the germline V gene. The CDR3 protein is CASSDGRHTGELFF. The CDR3 nucleotides read TGCGCCAGCAGTGACGGGCGTCACACCGGGGAGCTGTTTTTT.

The CDR3 DNA reads as TGTGCCACAGTAGCGGGCTCTTCAGGGAATGAGCAGTTCTTC. Protein sequence: CATVAGSSGNEQFF. The chain recombines TRBV19 with TRBJ2-1, with TRBD2 matching 7 bases. This CDR3 region has 14 residues. J lost 7 bases, V lost 10 bases, and 13 bases had no gene match. The germline V gene encodes CDR1 LNHDA and CDR2 SQIVND (reference sequence). Using reference TRBV19 and TRBJ2-1 for the parts outside the CDR3, the full variable domain is DGGITQSPKYLFRKEGQNVTLSCEQNLNHDAMYWYRQDPGQGLRLIYYSQIVNDFQKGDIAEGYSVSREKKESFPLTVTSAQKNPTAFYLCATVAGSSGNEQFFGPGTRLTVL.

The chain combines TRBV6-1 with TRBJ2-1; TRBD2 aligns across 9 bases. This CDR3 contains 15 residues. CDR1 and CDR2 from the germline V gene are MNHNS and SASEGT. V dropped 4 bases and J dropped 9; count of bases not matched to a gene: 10. The CDR3 nucleotides are TGTGCCAGCAGTGGCGCTAGCGGGAAGGAGGGTGAGCAGTTCTTC. Residues: CASSGASGKEGEQFF.

This chain connects TRBV30 to TRBJ1-1; 11 bases agree with TRBD1. V was clipped by 4 bases and J by 10 bases; unmatched bases: 8. Germline-derived CDR1 and CDR2 are GTSNPN and SVGIG (reference sequence). This CDR3 spans 13 amino acids. The DNA of the CDR3 is TGTGCCTGGACAATGGGACAGGGGGTGCCAGCTTTCTTT. Its protein is CAWTMGQGVPAFF.

The V call is TRBV5-1, the J call TRBJ2-2, with TRBD2 as a possible D gene (6 bases). Trimming pared 6 bases from V and 2 bases from J, leaving 11 bases between. Germline V CDR1 and CDR2: SGHRS, YFSETQ. This CDR3 is 14 amino acids long. The CDR3 sequence: CASIGGPNTGELFF. CDR3 sequence (DNA): TGCGCCAGCATCGGGGGTCCCAACACCGGGGAGCTGTTTTTT.

V and J are TRBV9 and TRBJ2-1, with 9 bases lining up with TRBD1. In germline, CDR1 is SGDLS, CDR2 YYNGEE. This CDR3 is built from 16 residues. V was clipped by 1 base and J by 6 bases; unmatched bases: 8. CDR3 nucleotides: TGTGCCAGCAGCGTAAGGACAGGGGTTGCCGCCAATGAGCAGTTCTTC. Amino acids: CASSVRTGVAANEQFF. The full variable domain, completed using reference TRBV9 and TRBJ2-1, is DSGVTQTPKHLITATGQRVTLRCSPRSGDLSVYWYQQSLDQGLQFLIQYYNGEERAKGNILERFSAQQFPDLHSELNLSSLELGDSALYFCASSVRTGVAANEQFFGPGTRLTVL.

The chain has TRBV29-1 and TRBJ1-1, with D maybe TRBD1 (6 bases). CDR3 length equals 13 residues. Per germline, CDR1 SQVTM and CDR2 ANQGSEA. V was shortened by 5 bases and J by 3 bases, with 13 bases between the two germline ends. CDR3 sequence: CSVTHRVDTEAFF. The CDR3 bases are TGCAGCGTTACACACAGGGTTGACACTGAAGCTTTCTTT.

CDR3 loop: CASSIGGTGLDTQYF. The CDR3 DNA is TGTGCCAGTAGTATCGGGGGGACAGGGTTAGATACGCAGTATTTT. The chain has TRBV19 and TRBJ2-3; 9 bases are shared with TRBD1. The V gene's germline CDR1 is LNHDA and CDR2 SQIVND (reference sequence). V shed 3 bases and J 5 bases; nucleotides not matched to a gene: 6. The CDR3 loop spans 15 amino acids.

The chain combines TRBV18 with TRBJ1-1; no reliable D call. CDR1 is KGHSH and CDR2 is LQKENI in the germline V gene. The CDR3 is 14 amino acids. The germline V and J ends were trimmed by 5 bases and 1 base, with 11 bases remaining between them. CDR3 coding DNA: TGTGCCAGCTCAAACGGCCAACAGAACACTGAAGCTTTCTTT. Amino acids: CASSNGQQNTEAFF.

The chain has TRBV5-4 and TRBJ2-3; the match to TRBD2 covers 7 bases. The V gene end was trimmed by 0 bases and the J gene end by 2 bases; junction bases not matched to a gene: 3. The CDR3 consists of 15 residues. The germline CDR1 and CDR2 sequences are SGHNT and YYREEE (reference sequence). The CDR3 sequence is CASSLEGTNTDTQYF. The CDR3 DNA sequence: TGTGCCAGCAGCTTGGAAGGGACTAACACAGATACGCAGTATTTT.